The 20 T cell receptor beta chains given below trace back to one sample, sequenced in a study of T cell responses to AZD1222 COVID-19 vaccine. Using immunoSEQ multiplex PCR, the repertoire was profiled, and TCRdb retains in-frame clones only, with some absent. The sample has approximately 100,000 clones; 90% are singletons. The source was peripheral blood, collected on day 0 of AZD1222 vaccination. Receptors originate from an adult in good health.

The V gene is TRBV5-1, the J gene TRBJ2-5; 10 bases align to TRBD2. The V segment lost 0 bases and the J segment 5 bases; nucleotides outside the gene matches: 7. Germline V CDR1 and CDR2: SGHRS, YFSETQ. The CDR3 is made up of 16 amino acids. This chain's CDR3 is CASSLVSSGGFETQYF. The DNA for the CDR3 is TGCGCCAGCAGCTTGGTGTCTAGCGGGGGATTTGAGACCCAGTACTTC.

The chain is built from TRBV28 and TRBJ2-7; the D is unclear. The V end lost 10 bases, the J end lost 2 bases, and 18 bases lay between the germline ends. This CDR3 is 14 amino acids long. CDR1 MDHEN and CDR2 SYDVKM come from the germline V gene. The CDR3, as DNA: TGTGCCACCGTGAGACCCTTTGGGCCCTACGAGCAGTACTTC. This gives the protein CATVRPFGPYEQYF.

This chain joins TRBV2 and TRBJ2-6; D is uncertain. CDR1 SNHLY and CDR2 FYNNEI come from the germline V gene. The CDR3 is 14 residues long. V shed 5 bases and J shed 0 bases, with 5 bases lying between them. The CDR3 reads CASSWDSGANVLTF. The CDR3 DNA sequence: TGTGCCAGCAGTTGGGACTCTGGGGCCAACGTCCTGACTTTC.

The J gene is TRBJ1-3, the V gene TRBV29-1, with D perhaps TRBD1 (6 bases). From germline, CDR1 is SQVTM and CDR2 ANQGSEA. The CDR3 has 11 amino acids. CDR3 in amino acids: CSATGGNTIYF. As DNA, the CDR3 is TGCAGTGCAACAGGGGGAAACACCATATATTTT.

The V call is TRBV5-4, the J call TRBJ1-6; the D is unclear. The CDR3 has 15 amino acids. Per germline, CDR1 SGHNT and CDR2 YYREEE (reference sequence). The V end lost 0 bases, the J end lost 5 bases, and 9 bases lay between the germline ends. CDR3 loop: CASSLAGVDNSPLHF. The DNA of the CDR3 is TGTGCCAGCAGCTTGGCCGGGGTCGATAATTCACCCCTCCACTTT.

The sample holds one count of this clone. This chain uses TRBV28 with TRBJ1-1; D gene ambiguous. V was shortened by 2 bases and J by 0 bases, with 7 bases between the two germline ends. The CDR3 is 14 residues long. Per the germline V gene, CDR1 is MDHEN and CDR2 is SYDVKM. CDR3 DNA sequence: TGTGCCAGCAGTTTACCAGCAATGAACACTGAAGCTTTCTTT. It translates to CASSLPAMNTEAFF.

The chain's CDR3 is CASSTAGGTEAFF. The CDR3 DNA reads as TGTGCCAGCAGCACAGCAGGGGGGACTGAAGCTTTCTTT. The chain couples TRBV7-9 to TRBJ1-1, with 7 bases that match TRBD1. Germline CDR1 SEHNR, CDR2 FQNEAQ (reference sequence). This CDR3 is built from 13 residues. J lost 5 bases, V lost 5 bases, and 5 bases had no gene match.

This sequence joins TRBV19 and TRBJ2-2; maybe TRBD1 (6 bases). This CDR3 has 14 amino acids. Trimming pared 10 bases from V and 3 bases from J, leaving 15 bases between. The germline gives CDR1 LNHDA, CDR2 SQIVND (reference sequence). The CDR3 DNA follows: TGTGCCACCGCGGTTGGGGGCGACACCGGGGAGCTGTTTTTT. Residues: CATAVGGDTGELFF.

The rearrangement links TRBV4-1 to TRBJ2-7; D is tentatively TRBD1 or TRBD2 (5 bases each). Trimming shortened V by 1 base and J by 0 bases, and 13 bases separated the two germline ends. Germline CDR1 is MGHRA and CDR2 is YSYEKL. The CDR3 length is 16 residues. CDR3 protein: CASSQVGTTSSYEQYF. The DNA for the CDR3 is TGCGCCAGCAGCCAAGTTGGGACCACCAGCTCCTACGAGCAGTACTTC.

The gene calls are TRBV9 and TRBJ1-2, with a tentative D call TRBD1 (5 bases). The ends were cut back, 0 bases at V and 8 bases at J, with 17 bases in the middle. The CDR3 runs to 15 residues. Germline V lookup: CDR1 SGDLS, CDR2 YYNGEE. In DNA, the CDR3 is TGTGCCAGCAGCGTAGGCACCGGGACCCCAGGGGGCTACACCTTC. It is translated as CASSVGTGTPGGYTF.

The V and J genes are TRBV27 and TRBJ2-6; D not certain. The germline gives CDR1 MNHEY, CDR2 SMNVEV (reference sequence). V lost 3 bases and J 0 bases, leaving 6 bases between the germline ends. The CDR3 totals 15 residues. The CDR3 spells CASSLGVSGANVLTF. CDR3 DNA: TGTGCCAGCAGTTTGGGCGTCTCTGGGGCCAACGTCCTGACTTTC.

The chain combines TRBV5-1 with TRBJ1-1; D remains unclear. The CDR3 contains 14 residues. Per germline, CDR1 SGHRS and CDR2 YFSETQ. The V and J ends lost 4 bases and 3 bases respectively, with 13 bases between them. CDR3 in DNA: TGCGCCAGCAGCAATGGGAGGTCGGACACTGAAGCTTTCTTT. Its protein product is CASSNGRSDTEAFF.

The CDR3 bases are TGCAGCGCCCGAGACAGGGGTGCTTTCTTT. Translating it yields CSARDRGAFF. J is TRBJ1-1 and V is TRBV29-1; 8 bases line up with TRBD1. V was clipped by 7 bases and J by 11 bases; unmatched bases: 6. The CDR3 loop spans 10 amino acids. Germline V CDR1 and CDR2: SQVTM, ANQGSEA.

The chain has TRBV6-2 or TRBV6-3 and TRBJ2-1; 8 bases are a match to TRBD2. V shed 3 bases and J 7 bases; nucleotides not matched to a gene: 14. The CDR3 is made up of 17 amino acids. Germline V gene sequence: CDR1 MNHEY, CDR2 SVGEGT. CDR3 sequence reads: CASSYIGAGDTGNEQFF. CDR3 coding DNA: TGTGCCAGCAGTTATATCGGAGCGGGGGACACGGGGAATGAGCAGTTCTTC.

This clone appeared once. The chain employs TRBV12-5 and TRBJ2-1, with D uncertain. The CDR3 is made up of 13 amino acids. The germline gives CDR1 LGHNT, CDR2 FRNRAP. Trimming shortened V by 1 base and J by 6 bases, and 7 bases separated the two germline ends. CDR3 loop: CASGLALRNEQFF. CDR3 in DNA: TGTGCTAGTGGTTTGGCCCTACGCAATGAGCAGTTCTTC.

V usage is TRBV2 and J usage is TRBJ2-1, with D perhaps TRBD1 or TRBD2 (5 bases each). CDR1 and CDR2 from the germline V gene are SNHLY and FYNNEI. Trimming shortened V by 6 bases and J by 8 bases, and 11 bases separated the two germline ends. This CDR3 comprises 12 residues. In DNA form, the CDR3 reads TGTGCCAGCAGGGGGACCAACTATGAGCAGTTCTTC. It specifies CASRGTNYEQFF.

V is TRBV18 and J is TRBJ1-6; possible D gene TRBD1, 5 bases. V lost 2 bases to trimming and J lost 8 bases, with 10 bases between them. Germline V gives CDR1 KGHSH, CDR2 LQKENI. The CDR3 contains 14 residues. CDR3 DNA: TGTGCCAGCTCACCAGACAGCGGCTATTCACCCCTCCACTTT. It is translated as CASSPDSGYSPLHF.

The chain employs TRBV5-1 and TRBJ2-1, with 8 bases identical to TRBD2. J lost 5 bases, V lost 0 bases, and 7 bases had no gene match. CDR1 and CDR2 (germline): SGHRS, YFSETQ. CDR3 length: 16 amino acids. The CDR3 DNA reads as TGCGCCAGCAGCTTGGGTAATAGCGGGGCCGACAATGAGCAGTTCTTC. Amino acid sequence: CASSLGNSGADNEQFF.

The V gene is TRBV27, the J gene TRBJ1-1, with 8 nucleotides matching TRBD1. V trimming: 5 bases; J trimming: 6 bases; junction bases outside the gene matches: 5. This CDR3 is built from 13 residues. Germline loops: CDR1 MNHEY, CDR2 SMNVEV (reference sequence). CDR3 bases: TGTGCCAGCAGTAAAAACAGGGGGTCTGAAGCTTTCTTT. This gives the protein CASSKNRGSEAFF.

This clone was detected once. The V and J genes are TRBV20-1 and TRBJ2-3, with 11 bases identical to TRBD2. This CDR3 has 11 amino acids. V was clipped by 5 bases and J by 14 bases; unmatched bases: 6. CDR1 and CDR2 (germline): DFQATT, SNEGSKA (reference sequence). The chain's CDR3 is CSAGLAGGPYF. The CDR3 DNA sequence: TGCAGTGCTGGGTTAGCGGGGGGGCCGTATTTT.